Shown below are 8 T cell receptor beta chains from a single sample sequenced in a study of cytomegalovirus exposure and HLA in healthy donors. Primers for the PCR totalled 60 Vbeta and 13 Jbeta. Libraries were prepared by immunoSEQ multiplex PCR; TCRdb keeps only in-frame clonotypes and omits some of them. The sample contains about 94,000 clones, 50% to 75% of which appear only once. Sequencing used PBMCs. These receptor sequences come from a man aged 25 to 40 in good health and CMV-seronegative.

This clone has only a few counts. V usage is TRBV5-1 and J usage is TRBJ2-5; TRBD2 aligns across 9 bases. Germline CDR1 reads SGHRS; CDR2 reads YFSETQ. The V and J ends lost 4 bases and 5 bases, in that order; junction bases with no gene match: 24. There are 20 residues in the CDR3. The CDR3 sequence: CASSPTFWREGRPARETQYF. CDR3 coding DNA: TGCGCCAGCAGCCCTACGTTCTGGCGGGAGGGCCGGCCGGCCAGGGAGACCCAGTACTTC.

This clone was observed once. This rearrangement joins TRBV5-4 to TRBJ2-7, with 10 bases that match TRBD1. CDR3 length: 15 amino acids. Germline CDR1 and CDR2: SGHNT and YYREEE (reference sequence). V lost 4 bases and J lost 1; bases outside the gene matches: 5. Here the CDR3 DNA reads TGTGCCAGCAGCCTGGGACAGGGGTTTTCCTACGAGCAGTACTTC. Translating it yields CASSLGQGFSYEQYF.

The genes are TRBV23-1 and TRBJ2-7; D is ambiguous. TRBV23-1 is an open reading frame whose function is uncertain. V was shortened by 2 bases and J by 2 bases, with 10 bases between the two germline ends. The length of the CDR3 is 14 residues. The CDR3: CASSQPTATYEQYF. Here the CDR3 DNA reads TGCGCCAGCAGTCAACCGACTGCTACCTACGAGCAGTACTTC.

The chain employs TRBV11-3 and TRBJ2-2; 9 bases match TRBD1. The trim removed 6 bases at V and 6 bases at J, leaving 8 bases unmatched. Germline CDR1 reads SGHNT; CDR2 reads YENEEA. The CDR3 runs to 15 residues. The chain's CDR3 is CASRPQGASAGELFF. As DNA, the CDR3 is TGTGCCAGCAGACCACAGGGGGCCTCAGCCGGGGAGCTGTTTTTT.

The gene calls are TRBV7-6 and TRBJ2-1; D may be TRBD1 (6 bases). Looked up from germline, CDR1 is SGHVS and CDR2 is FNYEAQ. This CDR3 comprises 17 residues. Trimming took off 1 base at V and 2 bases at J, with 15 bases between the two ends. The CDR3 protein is CASSLDDRLYPYNEQFF. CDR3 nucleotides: TGTGCCAGCAGCTTAGATGACAGGCTATACCCCTACAATGAGCAGTTCTTC.

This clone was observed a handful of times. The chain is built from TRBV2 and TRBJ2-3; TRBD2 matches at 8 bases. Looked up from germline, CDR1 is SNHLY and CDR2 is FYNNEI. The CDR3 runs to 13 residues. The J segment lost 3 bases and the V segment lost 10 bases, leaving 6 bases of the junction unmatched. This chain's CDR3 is CATGGALTDTQYF. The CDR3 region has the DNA TGTGCCACCGGGGGGGCCTTGACAGATACGCAGTATTTT.

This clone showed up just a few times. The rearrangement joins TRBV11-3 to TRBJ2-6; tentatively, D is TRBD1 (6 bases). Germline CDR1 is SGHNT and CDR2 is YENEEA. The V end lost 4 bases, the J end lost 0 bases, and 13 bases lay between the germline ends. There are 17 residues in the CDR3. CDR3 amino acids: CASSSGQPLSGANVLTF. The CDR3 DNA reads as TGTGCCAGCAGCTCCGGACAGCCCCTCTCTGGGGCCAACGTCCTGACTTTC. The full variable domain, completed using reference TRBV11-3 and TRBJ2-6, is EAGVVQSPRYKIIEKKQPVAFWCNPISGHNTLYWYLQNLGQGPELLIRYENEEAVDDSQLPKDRFSAERLKGVDSTLKIQPAELGDSAVYLCASSSGQPLSGANVLTFGAGSRLTVL.

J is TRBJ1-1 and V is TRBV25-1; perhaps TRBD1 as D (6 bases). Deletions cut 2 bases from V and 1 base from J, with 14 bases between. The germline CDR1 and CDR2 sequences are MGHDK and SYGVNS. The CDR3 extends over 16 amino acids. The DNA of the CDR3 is TGTGCCAGCAGTGAAGGGGGGGGCGACTGGAACACTGAAGCTTTCTTT. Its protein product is CASSEGGGDWNTEAFF.